A single sample gave rise to the 3 T cell receptor beta chains below, sequenced in a study of circulating CD8 cells and anti-PD-1 response in melanoma. From live CD3+CD8+TCRalphabeta+ cells, four PD-1 and/or TIGIT subsets were sorted. Each library started from roughly 16 ng of total RNA using the QIAseq Immune Repertoire TCR panel. TCRdb reprocessed the reads via MiXCR and lists one record per CDR3 protein. The sample records fewer than 550 distinct CDR3 sequences, around 10% being singletons. The sequencing here drew on CD8+ T cells from PBMCs, taken at baseline or after one month of anti-PD-1 therapy (not recorded which). Receptor source: a human donor with melanoma.

This clonotype counts as large (0.1 to 1%). This chain connects TRBV5-4 to TRBJ2-5, with D maybe TRBD2 (5 bases). Germline V lookup: CDR1 SGHNT, CDR2 YYREEE (reference sequence). The length of the CDR3 is 14 residues. V dropped 2 bases and J dropped 5 bases, with 13 bases sitting between them. Here the CDR3 DNA reads TGTGCCAGCAGCTTCGGGGTCCGGAGGGAGACCCAGTACTTC. Residues: CASSFGVRRETQYF.

This clonotype rates as large. The chain recombines TRBV27 with TRBJ2-7, with TRBD2 matching 10 bases. The germline V gene encodes CDR1 MNHEY and CDR2 SMNVEV (reference sequence). There are 13 residues in the CDR3. The ends lost 6 bases at V and 3 bases at J; junction bases unmatched: 2. In nucleotides, the CDR3 is TGTGCCAGCAGAACTAGCGGGGTCTACGAGCAGTACTTC. Translating gives CASRTSGVYEQYF.

This clonotype is termed large (0.1 to 1%). The chain combines TRBV7-2 with TRBJ2-4, with D hard to call. The germline CDR1 and CDR2 sequences are SGHTA and FQGNSA. V was trimmed by 5 bases and J by 1 base, leaving 15 bases between them. CDR3 length equals 16 residues. The CDR3: CASSTVPGGAKNIQYF. In DNA form, the CDR3 reads TGTGCCAGCAGCACTGTGCCGGGTGGGGCCAAAAACATTCAGTACTTC.